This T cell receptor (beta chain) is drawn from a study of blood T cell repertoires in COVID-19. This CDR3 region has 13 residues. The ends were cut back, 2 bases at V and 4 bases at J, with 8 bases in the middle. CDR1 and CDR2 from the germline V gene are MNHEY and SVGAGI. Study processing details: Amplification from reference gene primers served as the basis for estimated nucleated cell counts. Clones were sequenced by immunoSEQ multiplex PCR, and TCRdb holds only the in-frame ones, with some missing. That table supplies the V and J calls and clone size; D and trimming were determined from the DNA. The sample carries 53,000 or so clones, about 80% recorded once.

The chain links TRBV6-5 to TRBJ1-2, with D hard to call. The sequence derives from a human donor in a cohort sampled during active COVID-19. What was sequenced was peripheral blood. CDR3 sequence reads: CASSYGHGYGYTF. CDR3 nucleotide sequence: TGTGCCAGCAGTTACGGGCACGGCTATGGCTACACCTTC.